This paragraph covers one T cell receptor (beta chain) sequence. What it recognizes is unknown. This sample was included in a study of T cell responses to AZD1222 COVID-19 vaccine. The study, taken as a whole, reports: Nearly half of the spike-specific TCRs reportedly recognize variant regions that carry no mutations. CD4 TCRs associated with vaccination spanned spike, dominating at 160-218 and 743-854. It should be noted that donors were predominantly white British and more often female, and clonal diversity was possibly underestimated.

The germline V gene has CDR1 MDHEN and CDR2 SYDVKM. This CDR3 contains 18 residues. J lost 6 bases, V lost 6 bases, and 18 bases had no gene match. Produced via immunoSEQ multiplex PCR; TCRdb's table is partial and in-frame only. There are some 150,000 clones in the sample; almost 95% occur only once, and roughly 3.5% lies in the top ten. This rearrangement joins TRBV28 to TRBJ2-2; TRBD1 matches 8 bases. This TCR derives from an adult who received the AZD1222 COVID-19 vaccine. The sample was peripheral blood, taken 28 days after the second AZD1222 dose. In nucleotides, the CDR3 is TGTGCCAGCAGCTTAGGACCAGGGGGCGGGGCCCACCCCGGGGAGCTGTTTTTT. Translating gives CASSLGPGGGAHPGELFF. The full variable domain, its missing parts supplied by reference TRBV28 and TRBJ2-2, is DVKVTQSSRYLVKRTGEKVFLECVQDMDHENMFWYRQDPGLGLRLIYFSYDVKMKEKGDIPEGYSVSREKKERFSLILESASTNQTSMYLCASSLGPGGGAHPGELFFGEGSRLTVL.